The TCR beta chain under discussion was sequenced for a study of T cell responses to AZD1222 COVID-19 vaccine. The study's findings and limits: At baseline, just a handful of AZD1222 recipients tested seropositive.

A note on this clone: Its antigen is still unknown.

Germline lookup yields CDR1 LNHDA and CDR2 SQIVND (reference sequence). V lost 8 bases and J lost 2; bases outside the gene matches: 9. The CDR3 runs 15 residues. Assay used: immunoSEQ multiplex PCR; TCRdb lists only in-frame clones, some missing. The sample has approximately 91,000 clones, about 88% seen once. The chain is built from TRBV19 and TRBJ1-2; the match to TRBD1 covers 9 bases. Specimen: peripheral blood, collected on day 0 of AZD1222 vaccination. This clonotype was obtained from an adult in good health. CDR3: CASGSQGATNYGYTF. In DNA, the CDR3 is TGTGCCAGTGGATCACAGGGGGCAACGAACTATGGCTACACCTTC.